The clone carrying this TCR beta chain was seen more than once but under ten times. This entry is derived from a study of T-cell memory formation after mild COVID-19. Study as a whole: Largely donor-specific TCR clusters were found.

TCRdb used MiXCR to reprocess the 5' RACE reads, holding one entry per CDR3 protein. The table has about 260,000 distinct CDR3 sequences, about 16% seen once. Germline lookup yields CDR1 MDHEN and CDR2 SYDVKM. This CDR3 is 15 amino acids long. Trimming pared 2 bases from V and 6 bases from J, leaving 14 bases between. Sequencing input: PBMCs or a T cell subset sorted from them (not recorded which). The TCR originated in a young man who had mild COVID-19 (a few samples of this study predate the infection). Cell type and time point are not known. This chain uses TRBV28 with TRBJ2-1; D may correspond to TRBD1 or TRBD2 (5 bases each). CDR3 region: CASSLAGTQVNEQFF. CDR3 nucleotide sequence: TGTGCCAGCAGTTTAGCAGGGACCCAGGTCAATGAGCAGTTCTTC.